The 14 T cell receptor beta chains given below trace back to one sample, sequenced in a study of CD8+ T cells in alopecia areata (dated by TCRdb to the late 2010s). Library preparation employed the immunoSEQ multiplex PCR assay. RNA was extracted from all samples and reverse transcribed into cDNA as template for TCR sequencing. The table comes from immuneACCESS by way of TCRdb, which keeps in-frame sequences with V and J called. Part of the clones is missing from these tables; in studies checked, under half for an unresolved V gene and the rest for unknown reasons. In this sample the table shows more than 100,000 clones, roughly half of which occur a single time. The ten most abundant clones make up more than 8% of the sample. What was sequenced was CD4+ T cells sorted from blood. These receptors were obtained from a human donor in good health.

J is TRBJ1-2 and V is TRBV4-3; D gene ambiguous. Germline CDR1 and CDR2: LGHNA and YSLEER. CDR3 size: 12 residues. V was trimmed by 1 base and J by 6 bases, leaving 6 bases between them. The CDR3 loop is CASSQGGNGYTF. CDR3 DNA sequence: TGCGCCAGCAGCCAAGGAGGGAATGGCTACACCTTC.

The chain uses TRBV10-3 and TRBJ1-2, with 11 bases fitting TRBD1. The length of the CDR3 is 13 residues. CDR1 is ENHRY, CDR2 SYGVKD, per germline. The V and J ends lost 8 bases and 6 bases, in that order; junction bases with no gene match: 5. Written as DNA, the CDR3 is TGTGCCATCGGACAGGGGGCTCGTGATGGCTACACCTTC. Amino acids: CAIGQGARDGYTF.

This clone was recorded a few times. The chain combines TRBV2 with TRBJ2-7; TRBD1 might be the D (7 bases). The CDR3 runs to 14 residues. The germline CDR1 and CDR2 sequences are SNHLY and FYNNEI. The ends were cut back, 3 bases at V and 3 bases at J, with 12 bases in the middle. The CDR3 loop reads CASSEGGQFYEQYF. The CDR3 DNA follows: TGTGCCAGCAGTGAGGGGGGACAGTTCTACGAGCAGTACTTC.

The CDR3 sequence: CASSAGTSWGEQFF. CDR3 nucleotide sequence: TGTGCCAGCAGTGCCGGGACTAGCTGGGGTGAGCAGTTCTTC. J is TRBJ2-1 and V is TRBV6-1, with 9 nucleotides matching TRBD2. Germline CDR1 and CDR2: MNHNS and SASEGT. The CDR3 loop spans 14 amino acids. V shed 4 bases and J 9 bases; nucleotides not matched to a gene: 7.

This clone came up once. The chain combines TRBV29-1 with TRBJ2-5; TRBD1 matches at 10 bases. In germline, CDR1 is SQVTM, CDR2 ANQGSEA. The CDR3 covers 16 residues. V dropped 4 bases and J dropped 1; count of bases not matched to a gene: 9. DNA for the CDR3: TGCAGCGTTGGATCCCCTCGGACAGGGGGCCAAGAGACCCAGTACTTC. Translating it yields CSVGSPRTGGQETQYF.

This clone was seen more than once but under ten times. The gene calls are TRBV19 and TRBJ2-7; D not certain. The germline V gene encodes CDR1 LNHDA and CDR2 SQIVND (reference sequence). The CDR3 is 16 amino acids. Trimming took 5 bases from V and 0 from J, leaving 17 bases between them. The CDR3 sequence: CASSLSQGRTSYEQYF. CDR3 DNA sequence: TGTGCCAGTAGTCTCTCTCAAGGCCGAACCTCCTACGAGCAGTACTTC.

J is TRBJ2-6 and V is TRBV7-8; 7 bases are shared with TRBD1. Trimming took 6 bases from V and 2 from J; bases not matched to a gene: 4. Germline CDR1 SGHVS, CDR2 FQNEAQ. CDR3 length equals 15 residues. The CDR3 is CASRPDRAGANVLTF. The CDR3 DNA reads TGTGCCAGCAGACCAGACAGGGCTGGGGCCAACGTCCTGACTTTC.

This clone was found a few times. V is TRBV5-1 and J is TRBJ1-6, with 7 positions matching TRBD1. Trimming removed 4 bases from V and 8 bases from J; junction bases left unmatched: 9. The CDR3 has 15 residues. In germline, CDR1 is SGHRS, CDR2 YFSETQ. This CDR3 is CASSRQGILDSPLHF. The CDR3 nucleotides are TGCGCCAGCAGCAGACAGGGCATACTCGATTCACCCCTCCACTTT. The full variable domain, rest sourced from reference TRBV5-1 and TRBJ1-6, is KAGVTQTPRYLIKTRGQQVTLSCSPISGHRSVSWYQQTPGQGLQFLFEYFSETQRNKGNFPGRFSGRQFSNSRSEMNVSTLELGDSALYLCASSRQGILDSPLHFGNGTRLTVT.

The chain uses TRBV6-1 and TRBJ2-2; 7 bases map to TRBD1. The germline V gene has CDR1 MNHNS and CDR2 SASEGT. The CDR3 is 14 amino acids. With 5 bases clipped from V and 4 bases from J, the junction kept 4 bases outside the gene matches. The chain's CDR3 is CASSPGGVTGELFF. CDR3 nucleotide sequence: TGTGCCAGCAGTCCAGGGGGAGTCACCGGGGAGCTGTTTTTT.

This CDR3 is CASSLAASGVTTDTQYF. Here the CDR3 DNA reads TGTGCCAGCAGCTTGGCGGCTAGCGGGGTGACCACAGATACGCAGTATTTT. The rearrangement links TRBV5-4 to TRBJ2-3, with 9 bases lining up with TRBD2. CDR1 and CDR2 from the germline V gene are SGHNT and YYREEE (reference sequence). Trimming cost V 0 bases and J 2 bases; bases outside gene matches: 7. This CDR3 has 17 residues.

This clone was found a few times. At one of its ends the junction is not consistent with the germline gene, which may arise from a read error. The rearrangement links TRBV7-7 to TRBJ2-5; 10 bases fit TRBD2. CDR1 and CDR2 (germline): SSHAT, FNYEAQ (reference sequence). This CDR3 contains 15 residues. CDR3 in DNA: TGTGCTAGCAGCTTATCAACGACTAGCGGGGAGACCCAGTACTTC. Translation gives CASSLSTTSGETQYF.

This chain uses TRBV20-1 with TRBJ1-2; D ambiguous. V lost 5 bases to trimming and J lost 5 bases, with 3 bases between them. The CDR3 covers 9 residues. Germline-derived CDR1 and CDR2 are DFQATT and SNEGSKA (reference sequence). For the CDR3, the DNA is TGCAGTGCTGCGTATGGCTACACCTTC. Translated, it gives CSAAYGYTF.

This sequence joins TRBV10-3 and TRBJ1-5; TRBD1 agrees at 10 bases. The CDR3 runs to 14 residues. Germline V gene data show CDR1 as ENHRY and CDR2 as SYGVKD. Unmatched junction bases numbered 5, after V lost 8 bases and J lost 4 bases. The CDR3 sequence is CAIGRQGANQPQHF. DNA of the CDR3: TGTGCCATCGGGCGACAGGGGGCGAATCAGCCCCAGCATTTT.

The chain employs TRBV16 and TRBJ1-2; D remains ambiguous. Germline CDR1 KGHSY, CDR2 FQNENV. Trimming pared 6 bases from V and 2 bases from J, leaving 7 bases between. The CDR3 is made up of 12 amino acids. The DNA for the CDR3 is TGTGCCAGCAGTCCCCAAAACTATGGCTACACCTTC. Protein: CASSPQNYGYTF.